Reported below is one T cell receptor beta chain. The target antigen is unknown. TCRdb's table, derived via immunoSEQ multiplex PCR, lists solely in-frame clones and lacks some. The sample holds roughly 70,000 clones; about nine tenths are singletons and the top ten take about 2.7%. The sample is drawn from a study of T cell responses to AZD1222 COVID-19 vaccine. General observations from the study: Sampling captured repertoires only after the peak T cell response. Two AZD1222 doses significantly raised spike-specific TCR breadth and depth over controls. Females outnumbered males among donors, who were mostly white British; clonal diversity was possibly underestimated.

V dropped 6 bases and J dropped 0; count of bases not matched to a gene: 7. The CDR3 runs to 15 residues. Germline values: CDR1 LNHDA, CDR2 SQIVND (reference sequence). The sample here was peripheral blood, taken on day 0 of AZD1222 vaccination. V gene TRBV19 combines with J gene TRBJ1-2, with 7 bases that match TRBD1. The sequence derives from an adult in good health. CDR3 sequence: CASRTGTDANYGYTF. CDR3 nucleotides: TGTGCCAGTAGGACAGGGACAGATGCTAACTATGGCTACACCTTC.